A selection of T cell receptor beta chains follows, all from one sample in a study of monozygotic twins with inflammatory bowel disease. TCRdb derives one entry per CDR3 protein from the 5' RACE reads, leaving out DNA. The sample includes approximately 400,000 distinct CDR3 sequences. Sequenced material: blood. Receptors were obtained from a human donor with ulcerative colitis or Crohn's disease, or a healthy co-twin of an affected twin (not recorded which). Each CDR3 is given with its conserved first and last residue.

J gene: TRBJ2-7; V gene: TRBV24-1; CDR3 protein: CAGEGGPSYEQYF
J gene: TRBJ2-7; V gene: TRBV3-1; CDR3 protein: CASGNRDTSDEQYF
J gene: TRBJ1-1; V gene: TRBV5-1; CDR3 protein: CASSEGRINTEAFF
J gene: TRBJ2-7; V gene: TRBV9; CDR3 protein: CASSTGGAVQDEQYF
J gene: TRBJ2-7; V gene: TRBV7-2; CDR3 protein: CASSSFERGRFSYEQYF
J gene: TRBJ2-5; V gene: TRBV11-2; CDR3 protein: CASSVTSGGAGRETQYF
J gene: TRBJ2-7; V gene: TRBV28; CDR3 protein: CASSSPFLAGSYEQYF
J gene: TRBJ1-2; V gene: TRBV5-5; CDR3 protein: CASSLGDRVILGYTF
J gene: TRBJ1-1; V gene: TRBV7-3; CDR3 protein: CASSLTVLSGGSRATGTEAFF
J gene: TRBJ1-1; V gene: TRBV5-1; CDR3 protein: CASSLFAENTEAFF
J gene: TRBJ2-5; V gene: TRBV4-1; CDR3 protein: CASSSTETQYF
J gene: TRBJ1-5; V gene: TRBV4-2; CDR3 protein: CASSQDPDLPNQPQHF
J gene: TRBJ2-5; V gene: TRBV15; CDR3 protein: CATSRDLVETQYF
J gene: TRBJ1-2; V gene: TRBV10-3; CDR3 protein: CAIAGQGAIYGYTF
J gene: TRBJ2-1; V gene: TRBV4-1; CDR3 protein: CASSHPWGAGVGNEQFF
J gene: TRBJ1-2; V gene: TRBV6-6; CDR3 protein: CASTNSQLFYGYTF
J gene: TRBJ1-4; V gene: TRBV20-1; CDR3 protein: CSAREVGLAEKLFF
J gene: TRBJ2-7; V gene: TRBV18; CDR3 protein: CASSPRGASGRPNTYEQYF
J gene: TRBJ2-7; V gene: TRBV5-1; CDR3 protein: CASSGGQGKGEQYF
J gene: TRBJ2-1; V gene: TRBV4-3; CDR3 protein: CASSQDRGGPSSREQFF
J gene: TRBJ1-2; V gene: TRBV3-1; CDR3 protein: CASSPQDRNYGYTF
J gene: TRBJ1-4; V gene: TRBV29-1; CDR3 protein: CSVEEVHGSTNGKLFF
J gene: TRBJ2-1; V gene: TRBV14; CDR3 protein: CASSLDRDNEQFF
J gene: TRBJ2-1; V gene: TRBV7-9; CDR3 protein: CASSRRQGTLYNEQFF
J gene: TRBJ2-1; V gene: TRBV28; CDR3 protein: CASSSGTRPNEQFF
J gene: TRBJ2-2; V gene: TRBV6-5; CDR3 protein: CASRTQAGELFF
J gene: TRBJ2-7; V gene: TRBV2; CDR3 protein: CASRLHPGQGASEQYF
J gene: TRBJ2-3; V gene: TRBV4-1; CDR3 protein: CASSQESGTSYTDTQYF
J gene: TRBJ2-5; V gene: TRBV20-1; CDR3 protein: CSARSSGGKETQYF
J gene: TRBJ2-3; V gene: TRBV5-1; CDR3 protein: CASSAGQGDTDTQYF
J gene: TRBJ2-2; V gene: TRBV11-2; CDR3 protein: CASSLRLAGGGTGELFF
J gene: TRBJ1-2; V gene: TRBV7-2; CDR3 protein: CASSLGVVANYGYTF
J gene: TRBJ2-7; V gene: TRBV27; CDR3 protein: CAIRTSTSHEQYF
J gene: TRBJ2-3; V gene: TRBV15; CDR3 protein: CATSRGDVDTQYF
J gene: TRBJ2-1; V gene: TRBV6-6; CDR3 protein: CASRRRLRYNEQFF
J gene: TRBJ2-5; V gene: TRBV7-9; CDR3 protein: CASSLPGARQETQYF
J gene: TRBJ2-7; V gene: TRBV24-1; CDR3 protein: CATGTSGAHEQYF
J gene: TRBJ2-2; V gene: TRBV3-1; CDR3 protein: CASSQDRRGQNTGELFF
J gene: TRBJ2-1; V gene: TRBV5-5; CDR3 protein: CASSLVGGLSSYNEQFF
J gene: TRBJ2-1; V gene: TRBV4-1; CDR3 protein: CASSPLGGSVAEEQFF
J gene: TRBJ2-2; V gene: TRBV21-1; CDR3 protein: CASSKWGGLAGGTGELFF
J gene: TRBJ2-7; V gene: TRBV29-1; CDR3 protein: CSVEDLGESGSRVEQYF
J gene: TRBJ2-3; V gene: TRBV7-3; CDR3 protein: CASSPTARTTDTQYF
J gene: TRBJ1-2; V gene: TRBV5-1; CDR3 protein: CASSLLSGENYGYTF
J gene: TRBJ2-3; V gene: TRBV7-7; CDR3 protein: CASSPDRAPPKDTQYF